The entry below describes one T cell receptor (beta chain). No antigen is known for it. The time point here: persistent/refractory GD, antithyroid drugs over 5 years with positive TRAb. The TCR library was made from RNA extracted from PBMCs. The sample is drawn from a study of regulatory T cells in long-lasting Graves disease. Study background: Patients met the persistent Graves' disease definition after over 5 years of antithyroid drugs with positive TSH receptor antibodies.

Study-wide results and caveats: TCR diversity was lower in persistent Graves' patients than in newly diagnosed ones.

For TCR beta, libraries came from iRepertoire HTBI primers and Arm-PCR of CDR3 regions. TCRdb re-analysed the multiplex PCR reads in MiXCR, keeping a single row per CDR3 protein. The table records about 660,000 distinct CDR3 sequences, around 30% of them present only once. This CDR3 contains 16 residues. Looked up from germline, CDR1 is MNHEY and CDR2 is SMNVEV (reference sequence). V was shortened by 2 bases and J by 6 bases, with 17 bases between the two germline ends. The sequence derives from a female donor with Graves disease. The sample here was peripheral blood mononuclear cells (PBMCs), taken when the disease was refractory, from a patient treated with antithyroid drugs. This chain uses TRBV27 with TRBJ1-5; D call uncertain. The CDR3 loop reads CASSLGSGLRPQPQHF. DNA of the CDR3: TGTGCCAGCAGTTTAGGGTCAGGCTTAAGACCTCAGCCCCAGCATTTT.